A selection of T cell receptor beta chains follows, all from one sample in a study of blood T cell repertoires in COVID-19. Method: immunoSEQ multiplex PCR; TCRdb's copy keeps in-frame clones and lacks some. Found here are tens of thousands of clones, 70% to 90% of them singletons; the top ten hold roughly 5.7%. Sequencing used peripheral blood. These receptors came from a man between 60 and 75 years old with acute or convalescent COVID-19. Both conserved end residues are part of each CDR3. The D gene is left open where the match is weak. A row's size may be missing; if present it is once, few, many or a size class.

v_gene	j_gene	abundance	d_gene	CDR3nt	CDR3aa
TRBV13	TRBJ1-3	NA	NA	TGTGCCAGCAGCCCGGGGACTGCCAGCTCTGGAAACACCATATATTTT	CASSPGTASSGNTIYF
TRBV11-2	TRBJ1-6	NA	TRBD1	TGTGCCAGCAGCTTAGGACAGGGGACAAATTCACCCCTCCACTTT	CASSLGQGTNSPLHF
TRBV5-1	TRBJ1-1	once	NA	TGCGCCAGCAGCTTGGCCATTACGGCACAACAGGGAGATGAAGCTTTCTTT	CASSLAITAQQGDEAFF
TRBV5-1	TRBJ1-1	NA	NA	TGCGCCAGCAGCCGGGACTTGGGGGTCGGCACTGAAGCTTTCTTT	CASSRDLGVGTEAFF
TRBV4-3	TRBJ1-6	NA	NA	TGCGCCAGCAGCCAAGACTGGCCAGTGTCACCCCTCCACTTT	CASSQDWPVSPLHF
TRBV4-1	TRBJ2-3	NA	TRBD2	TGCGCCAGCAGCCGCACTAGCGGAGCCAGCACAGATACGCAGTATTTT	CASSRTSGASTDTQYF
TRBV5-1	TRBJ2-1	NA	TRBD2	TGCGCCAGCAGCTTGGGCGGGGGGGCCTACAATGAGCAGTTCTTC	CASSLGGGAYNEQFF
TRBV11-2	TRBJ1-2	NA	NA	TGTGCCAGCAGCTTAGAGGGCGTCTGGTATGGCTACACCTTC	CASSLEGVWYGYTF
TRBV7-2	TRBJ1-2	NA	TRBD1	TGTGCCAGCAGCTTAGCCTCGGGACAGGGTTACTATGGCTACACCTTC	CASSLASGQGYYGYTF
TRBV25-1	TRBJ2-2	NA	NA	TGTGCCAGCAGTGCCAGGGGCCGGGGGGCCGGGGAGCTGTTTTTT	CASSARGRGAGELFF
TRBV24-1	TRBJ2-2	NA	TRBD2	TGTGCCACCAGTGAGCGGACTAGCGGGGGCTGGAGGACCGGGGAGCTGTTTTTT	CATSERTSGGWRTGELFF
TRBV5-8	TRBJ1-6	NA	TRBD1	TGTGCCAGCAGCTCGGACAGGGGGTCCTATAATTCACCCCTCCACTTT	CASSSDRGSYNSPLHF
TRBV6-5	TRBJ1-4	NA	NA	TGTGCCAGCAGTTATAGCCAGGGAACTAATGAAAAACTGTTTTTT	CASSYSQGTNEKLFF
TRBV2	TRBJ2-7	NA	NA	TGTGCCAGCAGTGAATGGGCGCGGGGAGTTTCCTACGAGCAGTACTTC	CASSEWARGVSYEQYF
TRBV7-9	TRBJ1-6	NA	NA	TGTGCCAGCAGCTTATTGTCGGGGTTTGATTCACCCCTCCACTTT	CASSLLSGFDSPLHF
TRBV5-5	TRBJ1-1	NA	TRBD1	TGTGCCAGCAGCTCCCAGCCGACAGGGCTGAACACTGAAGCTTTCTTT	CASSSQPTGLNTEAFF
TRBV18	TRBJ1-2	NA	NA	TGTGCCAGCTCCCTGGGGCGGATGGCGATCTCGAACTATGGCTACACCTTC	CASSLGRMAISNYGYTF
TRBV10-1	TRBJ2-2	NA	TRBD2	TGCGCCAGCAGCCCTAGCGGGGGTTACGCCGGGGAGCTGTTTTTT	CASSPSGGYAGELFF
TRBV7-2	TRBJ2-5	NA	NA	TGTGCCAGCAGCTTAAGTCCTAGAAGAGAGACCCAGTACTTC	CASSLSPRRETQYF
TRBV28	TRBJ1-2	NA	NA	TGTGCCAGCCTCCGGGATCCGGGGACACCTGGCTACACCTTC	CASLRDPGTPGYTF
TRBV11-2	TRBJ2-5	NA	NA	TGTGCCAGCAGCTTAGGGAGGGTTGGAGAGACCCAGTACTTC	CASSLGRVGETQYF
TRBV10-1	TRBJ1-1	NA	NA	TGCGCCAGCAGTAATACGGTGAACACTGAAGCTTTCTTT	CASSNTVNTEAFF
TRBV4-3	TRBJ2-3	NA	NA	TGCGCCAGCAGCCAAGATCAAGAGGGTACCAATACGCAGTATTTT	CASSQDQEGTNTQYF
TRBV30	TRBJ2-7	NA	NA	TGTGCCTGGACGTCCGGGGGTTCTCCCTACGAGCAGTACTTC	CAWTSGGSPYEQYF
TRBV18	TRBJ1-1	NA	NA	TGTGCCAGCTCACCCTGGACTCCTAGAACGGGTGAAGCTTTCTTT	CASSPWTPRTGEAFF
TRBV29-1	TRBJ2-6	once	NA	TGCAGCGTTGAAGATCCTGAAAAATCGAGCTCTGGGGCCAACGTCCTGACTTTC	CSVEDPEKSSSGANVLTF
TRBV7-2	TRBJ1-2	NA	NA	TGTGCCAGCAGCGTCGAGGTGCCCACAGGGGGCTACACCTTC	CASSVEVPTGGYTF
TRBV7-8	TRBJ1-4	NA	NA	TGTGCCAGCAGTTTAAGTGGCAGGACAACTAATGAAAAACTGTTTTTT	CASSLSGRTTNEKLFF
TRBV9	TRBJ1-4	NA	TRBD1	TGTGCCAGCAGCGTTTCAGGGGGCCTGGATGAAAAACTGTTTTTT	CASSVSGGLDEKLFF
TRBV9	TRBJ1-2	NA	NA	TGTGCCAGCAGCCCCGTCGGACAGCCAGAATATGGCTACACCTTC	CASSPVGQPEYGYTF
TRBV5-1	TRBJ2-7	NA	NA	TGCGCCAGCAGCTTTAAGGGGTCGGACGAGCAGTACTTC	CASSFKGSDEQYF